This T cell receptor (beta chain) emerged from a study of CXCR3-negative and CXCR3-positive naive CD8 T cells. Study results and limitations: TRB CDR3 hydrophobicity was greater in CXCR3-positive naive cells than in CXCR3-negative naive cells. Comparison of naive CXCR3-negative and CXCR3-positive cells revealed similar TRBV-TRBJ usage, while memory cells differed.

With respect to this clonotype: Its cognate antigen is unknown.

5' RACE that incorporated UMI labels was used to prepare the TRB cDNA libraries. For each CDR3 protein, TCRdb gives one entry from its re-call of the 5' RACE reads, without DNA. Across about 89,000 distinct CDR3 sequences, the top ten clones capture around 0.58% of the sample. Germline V gives CDR1 SGHKS, CDR2 YYEKEE (reference sequence). The CDR3 spans 15 residues. The sequenced material came from naive CXCR3+ CD8+ T cells from blood. The subset: CD45RO-CCR7+CD27+CD95- naive CD8+ T cells expressing CXCR3 (TNR3+). This TCR derives from a human donor in good health. Some clones in this sample may be carry-over from other donors' samples. The rearrangement links TRBV5-5 to TRBJ2-1; TCRdb designates TRBD1, a call that cannot be tested without DNA. CDR3 protein: CASSRDRGMYREQFF.